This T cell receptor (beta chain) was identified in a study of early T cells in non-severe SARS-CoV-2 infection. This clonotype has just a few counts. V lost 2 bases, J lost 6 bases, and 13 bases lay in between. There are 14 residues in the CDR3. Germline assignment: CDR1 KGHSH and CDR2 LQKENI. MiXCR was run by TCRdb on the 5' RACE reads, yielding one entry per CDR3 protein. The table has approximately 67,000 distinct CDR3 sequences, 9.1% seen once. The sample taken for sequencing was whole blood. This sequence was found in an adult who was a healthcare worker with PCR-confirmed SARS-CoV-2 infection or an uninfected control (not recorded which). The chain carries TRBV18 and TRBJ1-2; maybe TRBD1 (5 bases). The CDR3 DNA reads TGTGCCAGCTCACCAACCTCAGGGACGGATGGCTACACCTTC. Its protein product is CASSPTSGTDGYTF.